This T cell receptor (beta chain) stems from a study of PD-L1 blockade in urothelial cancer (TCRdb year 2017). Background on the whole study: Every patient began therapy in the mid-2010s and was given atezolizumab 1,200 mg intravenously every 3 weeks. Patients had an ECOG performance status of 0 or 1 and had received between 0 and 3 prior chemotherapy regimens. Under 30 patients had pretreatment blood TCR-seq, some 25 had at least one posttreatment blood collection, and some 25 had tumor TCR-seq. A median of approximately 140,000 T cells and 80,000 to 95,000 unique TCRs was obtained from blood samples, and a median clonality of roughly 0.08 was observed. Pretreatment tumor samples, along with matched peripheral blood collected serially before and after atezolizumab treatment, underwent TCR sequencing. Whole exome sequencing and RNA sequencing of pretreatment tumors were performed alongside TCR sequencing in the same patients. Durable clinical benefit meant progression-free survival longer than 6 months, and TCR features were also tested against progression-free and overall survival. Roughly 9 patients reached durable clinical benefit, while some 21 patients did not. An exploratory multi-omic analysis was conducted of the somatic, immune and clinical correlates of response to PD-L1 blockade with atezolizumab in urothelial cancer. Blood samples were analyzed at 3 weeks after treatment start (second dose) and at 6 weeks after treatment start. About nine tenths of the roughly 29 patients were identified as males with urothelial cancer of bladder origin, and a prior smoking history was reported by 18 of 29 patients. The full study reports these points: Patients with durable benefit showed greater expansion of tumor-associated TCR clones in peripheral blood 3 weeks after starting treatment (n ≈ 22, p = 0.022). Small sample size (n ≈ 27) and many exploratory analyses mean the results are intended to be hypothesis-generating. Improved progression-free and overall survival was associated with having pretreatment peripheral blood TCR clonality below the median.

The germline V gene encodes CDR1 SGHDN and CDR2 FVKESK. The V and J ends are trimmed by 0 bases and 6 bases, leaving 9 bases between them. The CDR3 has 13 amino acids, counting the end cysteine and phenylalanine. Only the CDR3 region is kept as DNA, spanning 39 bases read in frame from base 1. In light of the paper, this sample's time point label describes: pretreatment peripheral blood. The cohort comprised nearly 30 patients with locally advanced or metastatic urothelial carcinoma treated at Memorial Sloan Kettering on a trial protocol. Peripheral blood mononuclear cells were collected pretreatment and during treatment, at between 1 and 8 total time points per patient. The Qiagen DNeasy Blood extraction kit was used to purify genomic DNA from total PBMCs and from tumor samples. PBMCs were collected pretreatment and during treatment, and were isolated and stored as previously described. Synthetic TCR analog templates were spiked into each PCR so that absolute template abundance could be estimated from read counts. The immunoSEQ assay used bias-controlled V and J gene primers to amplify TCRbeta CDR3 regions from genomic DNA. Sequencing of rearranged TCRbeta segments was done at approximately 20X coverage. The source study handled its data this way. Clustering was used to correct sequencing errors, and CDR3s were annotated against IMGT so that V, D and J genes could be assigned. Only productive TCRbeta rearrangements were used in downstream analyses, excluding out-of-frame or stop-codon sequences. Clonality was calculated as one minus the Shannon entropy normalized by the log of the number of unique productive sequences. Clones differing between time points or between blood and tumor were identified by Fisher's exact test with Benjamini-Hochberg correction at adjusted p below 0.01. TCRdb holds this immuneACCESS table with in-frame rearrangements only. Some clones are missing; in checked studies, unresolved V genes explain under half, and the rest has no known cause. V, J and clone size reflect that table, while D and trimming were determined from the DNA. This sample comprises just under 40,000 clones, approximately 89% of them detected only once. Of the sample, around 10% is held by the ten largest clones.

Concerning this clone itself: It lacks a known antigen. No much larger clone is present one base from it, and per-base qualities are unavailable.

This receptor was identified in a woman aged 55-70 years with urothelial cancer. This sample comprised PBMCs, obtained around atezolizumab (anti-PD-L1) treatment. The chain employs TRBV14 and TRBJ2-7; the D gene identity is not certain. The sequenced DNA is TGTGCCAGCAGCCAAGAAAGAGTTCGCGAGCAGTACTTC. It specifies CASSQERVREQYF.